These 7 T cell receptor beta chains were all obtained from the same sample, sequenced in a study of naive and memory T cell subsets. Study-wide findings and caveats: A few larger clonotypes appeared in naive repertoires, especially CD8, possibly memory cells re-expressing CD45RA.

Their antigens are not known. The beta constant-region primer was an equimolar mix of two oligonucleotides covering TRBC1 and TRBC2. The ligated cDNA underwent four PCR rounds using SP2 and nested alpha and beta constant-region primers. TCRdb reprocessed the UMI-ligation and nested PCR reads with MiXCR, giving one entry per CDR3 protein. Of around 140,000 distinct CDR3 sequences listed, about 23% were seen once; the top ten hold about 0.11%. Sequences were obtained from naive CD4+ T cells from blood. Receptors were obtained from a human donor in good health.

A few counts support this clonotype. V gene TRBV7-9 combines with J gene TRBJ2-7; unclear D gene. Trimming cost V 8 bases and J 1 base, with 9 bases left between them. The CDR3 is 12 amino acids. Germline V gene data show CDR1 as SEHNR and CDR2 as FQNEAQ (reference sequence). CDR3 residues: CASASVSYEQYF. CDR3 in DNA: TGTGCCAGCGCCTCTGTATCCTACGAGCAGTACTTC.

The V call is TRBV11-2, the J call TRBJ2-3, with D perhaps matching TRBD2 (6 bases). CDR3 size: 15 residues. V was trimmed by 5 bases and J by 4 bases, leaving 16 bases between them. Per the germline V gene, CDR1 is SGHAT and CDR2 is FQNNGV. The CDR3 DNA follows: TGTGCCAGCAGCACCGGACCCAGGGACTCAGATACGCAGTATTTT. It codes for CASSTGPRDSDTQYF.

This clonotype has ten or more counts. V usage is TRBV4-3 and J usage is TRBJ2-3; 9 positions match TRBD2. Germline lookup yields CDR1 LGHNA and CDR2 YSLEER. The CDR3 is 15 amino acids. V lost 4 bases and J lost 7; bases outside the gene matches: 9. The DNA for the CDR3 is TGCGCCAGCAGCCGGACTAGCGCCACCCAATATACGCAGTATTTT. This encodes CASSRTSATQYTQYF.

This clonotype has at least ten counts. The genes are TRBV18 and TRBJ1-1; TRBD1 is a possible D gene (6 bases). Germline loops: CDR1 KGHSH, CDR2 LQKENI. Trimming removed 3 bases from V and 5 bases from J, with 10 bases in between. CDR3 length equals 13 residues. The CDR3 DNA is TGTGCCAGCTCACCGCAGGACAGTACTGAAGCTTTCTTT. It is translated as CASSPQDSTEAFF.

Only a few counts were recorded for this clonotype. The chain has TRBV9 and TRBJ2-3; D tentatively reads TRBD1 or TRBD2 (5 bases each). CDR1 is SGDLS and CDR2 is YYNGEE in the germline V gene. This CDR3 spans 20 amino acids. Deletions cut 0 bases from V and 2 bases from J, with 25 bases between. The CDR3 bases are TGTGCCAGCAGCGTAGCTACGGGACGACGAACACCCGATCACACAGATACGCAGTATTTT. Translated: CASSVATGRRTPDHTDTQYF. The full variable domain, with the rest looked up from reference TRBV9 and TRBJ2-3, is DSGVTQTPKHLITATGQRVTLRCSPRSGDLSVYWYQQSLDQGLQFLIQYYNGEERAKGNILERFSAQQFPDLHSELNLSSLELGDSALYFCASSVATGRRTPDHTDTQYFGPGTRLTVL.

This clonotype has at least ten counts. CDR3 sequence: CASSPVRDTQYF. In DNA form, the CDR3 reads TGTGCCAGCTCACCCGTGAGGGATACGCAGTATTTT. This chain links TRBV18 with TRBJ2-3; D is ambiguous. Germline values: CDR1 KGHSH, CDR2 LQKENI. V gave up 3 bases and J gave up 6 bases, with 7 bases separating them. The CDR3 extends over 12 amino acids.

This clonotype has only a few counts. This sequence joins TRBV29-1 and TRBJ2-2; 12 bases match TRBD2. Germline V gene sequence: CDR1 SQVTM, CDR2 ANQGSEA. The CDR3 runs to 16 residues. V was pared by 4 bases and J by 5 bases, with 8 bases of the junction left unmatched. The CDR3 DNA is TGCAGCGTTGGTATACTAGCGGGAGGCGAAACCGGGGAGCTGTTTTTT. This encodes CSVGILAGGETGELFF.